This TCR beta chain was recovered during a study of sequential checkpoint blockade in melanoma. Overall study: Arm A got nivolumab then ipilimumab; arm B the reverse, 1:1. Each arm's sequence ended with maintenance nivolumab.

Profiling relied on immunoSEQ multiplex PCR, and the TCRdb table lists in-frame clones only, not all of them. Found here are approximately 10,000 clones, roughly 73% of them singletons; the top ten hold roughly an eighth. Treatment here: randomized to nivolumab then ipilimumab (arm A) or the reverse (arm B). DNA-damaging chemotherapy had not been given to any patient beforehand. Live CD3+CD8+ CD19− CD56− cells were sorted from PBMCs. Per germline, CDR1 MNHEY and CDR2 SVGAGI. The CDR3 covers 11 residues. Trimming removed 6 bases at V and 9 bases at J, with 9 bases between. V is TRBV6-5 and J is TRBJ2-1, with a possible D match to TRBD1 (6 bases). The sequence was obtained from a human donor with melanoma. This material consisted of CD8+ T cells sorted from blood (inferred from file names), taken from a patient given nivolumab and ipilimumab in sequence. The CDR3: CASRTGFEQFF. As DNA, the CDR3 is TGTGCCAGCAGAACAGGGTTTGAGCAGTTCTTC.